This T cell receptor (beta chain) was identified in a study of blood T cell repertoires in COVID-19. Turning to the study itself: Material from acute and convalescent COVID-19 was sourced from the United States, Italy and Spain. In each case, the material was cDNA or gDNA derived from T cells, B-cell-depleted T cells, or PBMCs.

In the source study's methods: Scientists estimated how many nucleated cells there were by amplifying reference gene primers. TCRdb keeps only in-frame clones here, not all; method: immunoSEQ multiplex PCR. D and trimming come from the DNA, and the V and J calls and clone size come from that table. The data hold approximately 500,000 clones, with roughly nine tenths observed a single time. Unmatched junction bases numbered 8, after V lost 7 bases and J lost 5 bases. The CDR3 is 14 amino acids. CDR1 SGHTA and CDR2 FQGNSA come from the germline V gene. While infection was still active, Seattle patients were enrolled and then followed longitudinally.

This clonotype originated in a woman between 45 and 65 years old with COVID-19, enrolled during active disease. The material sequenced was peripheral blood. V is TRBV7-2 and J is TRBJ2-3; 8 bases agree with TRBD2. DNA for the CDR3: TGTGCCAGCACCCCGACGGGGGGGAGAGATACGCAGTATTTT. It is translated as CASTPTGGRDTQYF.